What follows are 27 T cell receptor beta chains derived from one specimen sequenced in a study of blood T cell repertoires in COVID-19. Assay: immunoSEQ multiplex PCR; the TCRdb copy retains only in-frame clones and omits some. Seen here are around 250,000 clones, around 89% observed once, and the top ten hold approximately 4.2%. Sequenced material: PBMCs or T cells enriched from blood (not recorded which). Receptor source: a woman between 25 and 40 years old who had recovered from COVID-19.

Written as DNA, the CDR3 is TGTGCCAGCAGCCAACCCGACAGGGACGAGCAGTACTTC. Translation gives CASSQPDRDEQYF. The rearrangement joins TRBV4-2 to TRBJ2-7; the match to TRBD1 covers 7 bases. Germline CDR1 is LGHNA and CDR2 is YNFKEQ. The V gene end was trimmed by 2 bases and the J gene end by 5 bases; junction bases not matched to a gene: 3. This CDR3 is built from 13 residues.

Written as DNA, the CDR3 is TGTGCCAGCAGCTTAGGCTTCGGGAGCTCCTACAATGAGCAGTTCTTC. Protein: CASSLGFGSSYNEQFF. V and J are TRBV11-2 and TRBJ2-1, with D perhaps matching TRBD2 (6 bases). V was clipped by 1 base and J by 0 bases, with 10 bases between them. Germline CDR1 is SGHAT and CDR2 is FQNNGV. This CDR3 is 16 amino acids long.

The V call is TRBV2, the J call TRBJ1-6; TRBD1 matches 8 bases. Trimming removed 4 bases from V and 14 bases from J; junction bases left unmatched: 13. The CDR3 is 15 amino acids. Germline CDR1 reads SNHLY; CDR2 reads FYNNEI. The CDR3 DNA follows: TGTGCCAGCAGTGTCGGCAGGGGGCCTACTGGGGCCCTCCACTTT. This translates into CASSVGRGPTGALHF.

This clone was seen more than once but under ten times. The rearrangement links TRBV9 to TRBJ2-3; TRBD2 is a possible D gene (7 bases). There are 16 residues in the CDR3. V was pared by 4 bases and J by 6 bases, with 21 bases between. Germline values: CDR1 SGDLS, CDR2 YYNGEE. This CDR3 is CASSPQVGGGADTQYF. For the CDR3, the DNA is TGTGCCAGCAGCCCTCAGGTGGGAGGGGGGGCGGATACGCAGTATTTT.

This chain uses TRBV28 with TRBJ1-4; 9 bases fit TRBD1. The CDR3 runs to 16 residues. The V gene's germline CDR1 is MDHEN and CDR2 SYDVKM. J lost 10 bases, V lost 1 base, and 10 bases had no gene match. CDR3 sequence: CASSLSHRGRGGKLFF. CDR3 nucleotides: TGTGCCAGCAGTTTATCCCACAGGGGGCGCGGAGGAAAACTGTTTTTT.

The genes are TRBV28 and TRBJ1-2, with D hard to call. Germline CDR1 reads MDHEN; CDR2 reads SYDVKM. This CDR3 is 13 amino acids long. V lost 3 bases to trimming and J lost 4 bases, with 9 bases between them. Here the CDR3 reads CASSLSRFYGYTF. CDR3 DNA sequence: TGTGCCAGCAGTTTGTCACGGTTCTATGGCTACACCTTC.

The V call is TRBV4-1, the J call TRBJ2-2; 8 nucleotides line up with TRBD2. CDR1 MGHRA and CDR2 YSYEKL come from the germline V gene. The junction had 6 bases not matched to a gene; V was cut back by 2 bases and J by 1 base. The CDR3 sequence is 17 residues long. The CDR3 region is CASSQPYSGKNTGELFF. CDR3 nucleotide sequence: TGCGCCAGCAGCCAACCCTATAGCGGGAAGAACACCGGGGAGCTGTTTTTT.

The J gene is TRBJ2-4, the V gene TRBV15, with a tentative D call TRBD1 (6 bases). Deletions cut 3 bases from V and 0 bases from J, with 12 bases between. Germline V gives CDR1 LNHNV, CDR2 YYDKDF (reference sequence). This CDR3 spans 16 amino acids. CDR3 protein: CATSRKNRVAKNIQYF. The CDR3 nucleotides are TGTGCCACCAGCAGGAAAAACAGGGTAGCCAAAAACATTCAGTACTTC.

This chain connects TRBV5-1 to TRBJ2-2; no clear D gene. V lost 0 bases, J lost 1 base, and 4 bases lay in between. The germline gives CDR1 SGHRS, CDR2 YFSETQ. The CDR3 is 14 amino acids. The CDR3 protein is CASSLALNTGELFF. The CDR3, as DNA: TGCGCCAGCAGCTTGGCCCTGAACACCGGGGAGCTGTTTTTT.

V is TRBV10-3 and J is TRBJ2-5, with D possibly matching TRBD2 (7 bases). The V end was cut by 7 bases, the J end by 2 bases, with 23 bases between. The germline V gene has CDR1 ENHRY and CDR2 SYGVKD. CDR3 length: 17 residues. CDR3 residues: CAIKAGAGRLGQETQYF. CDR3 nucleotides: TGTGCCATCAAGGCGGGGGCAGGGAGGTTAGGACAAGAGACCCAGTACTTC.

The chain joins TRBV5-1 to TRBJ1-3; D may be TRBD1 (6 bases). This CDR3 is built from 13 residues. CDR1 SGHRS and CDR2 YFSETQ come from the germline V gene. V was shortened by 4 bases and J by 4 bases, with 9 bases between the two germline ends. CDR3 nucleotides: TGCGCCAGCAGCCCAGACAGGGGAAACACCATATATTTT. This gives the protein CASSPDRGNTIYF.

V is TRBV6-5 and J is TRBJ2-1, with 12 positions matching TRBD1. This CDR3 is 15 amino acids long. V gave up 7 bases and J gave up 7 bases; unmatched junction bases: 8. Looked up from germline, CDR1 is MNHEY and CDR2 is SVGAGI. The CDR3 sequence is CASTRGQGARNEQFF. Written as DNA, the CDR3 is TGTGCCAGCACCCGGGGACAGGGGGCGCGTAATGAGCAGTTCTTC.

This chain uses TRBV2 with TRBJ1-5; no reliable D call. The CDR3 contains 14 residues. The V gene lost 4 bases and the J gene lost 4 bases, with 11 bases spanning the gap. CDR1 is SNHLY, CDR2 FYNNEI, per germline. In nucleotides, the CDR3 is TGTGCCAGCAGTGGCCGGTCCATGAATCAGCCCCAGCATTTT. Translating gives CASSGRSMNQPQHF.

V and J are TRBV12-3 or TRBV12-4 and TRBJ2-2; 8 bases match TRBD1. This CDR3 comprises 12 residues. CDR3 DNA sequence: TGTGCAGCGACAGGGGCCACCGGGGAGCTGTTTTTT. This translates into CAATGATGELFF.

This clone was seen more than once but under ten times. The V gene is TRBV11-2, the J gene TRBJ1-2; no definite D call. Trimming cost V 5 bases and J 2 bases, with 6 bases left between them. The CDR3 extends over 12 amino acids. Germline CDR1 is SGHAT and CDR2 is FQNNGV. For the CDR3, the DNA is TGTGCCAGCAGCGCTCGGAACTATGGCTACACCTTC. Translating gives CASSARNYGYTF.

This clone has only a few counts. This chain uses TRBV10-3 with TRBJ1-1; no clear D. Deletions cut 6 bases from V and 2 bases from J, with 16 bases between. Germline V gene data show CDR1 as ENHRY and CDR2 as SYGVKD. This CDR3 has 15 residues. CDR3 coding DNA: TGTGCCATCAGGCAGACCACAGTGCTTAACACTGAAGCTTTCTTT. Amino acids: CAIRQTTVLNTEAFF.

A single count supports this clone. The rearrangement uses TRBV6-5 and TRBJ2-1; 7 nucleotides agree with TRBD2. In germline, CDR1 is MNHEY, CDR2 SVGAGI. The V segment lost 6 bases and the J segment 5 bases; nucleotides outside the gene matches: 10. CDR3 length: 15 residues. CDR3 sequence reads: CASRIPGGRDNEQFF. CDR3 nucleotide sequence: TGTGCCAGCAGAATTCCGGGAGGTCGCGACAATGAGCAGTTCTTC.

CDR3 nucleotide sequence: TGTGCCAGCAGCTTAGACAGGGGCAGTGAAAAACTGTTTTTT. Amino acid sequence: CASSLDRGSEKLFF. The gene calls are TRBV11-2 and TRBJ1-4; D might be TRBD1 (6 bases). This CDR3 comprises 14 residues. Germline CDR1 and CDR2: SGHAT and FQNNGV. V was pared by 0 bases and J by 7 bases, with 9 bases between.

The chain joins TRBV10-3 to TRBJ1-1, with D unclear. The V gene's germline CDR1 is ENHRY and CDR2 SYGVKD. This CDR3 has 12 amino acids. The V and J ends lost 10 bases and 11 bases respectively, with 20 bases between them. The CDR3 here is CATAASGQKAFF. The CDR3 coding sequence is TGTGCCACCGCCGCGAGCGGGCAGAAGGCTTTCTTT.

The chain is built from TRBV12-3 or TRBV12-4 and TRBJ1-2; D might be TRBD1 (6 bases). The ends were cut back, 6 bases at V and 5 bases at J, with 13 bases in the middle. This CDR3 is built from 13 residues. In DNA form, the CDR3 reads TGTGCCAGCAGCTCGGACAGTGCGTATGGCTACACCTTC. This translates into CASSSDSAYGYTF.

The genes are TRBV30 and TRBJ1-1; D not resolved. CDR1 and CDR2 (germline): GTSNPN, SVGIG (reference sequence). V was clipped by 2 bases and J by 0 bases, with 7 bases between them. The CDR3 is 13 residues long. CDR3 DNA: TGTGCCTGGAGTAAAAACATGAACACTGAAGCTTTCTTT. This translates into CAWSKNMNTEAFF.

This chain joins TRBV18 and TRBJ1-3; a possible D gene is TRBD1 (6 bases). Germline V gene sequence: CDR1 KGHSH, CDR2 LQKENI. Trimming pared 0 bases from V and 7 bases from J, leaving 13 bases between. The CDR3 runs 15 residues. CDR3 DNA: TGTGCCAGCTCACCACCCACTCAGGGGTTGAACACCATATATTTT. This encodes CASSPPTQGLNTIYF.

The chain has TRBV7-3 and TRBJ2-2; 11 nucleotides agree with TRBD2. The CDR3 totals 19 residues. The germline V gene encodes CDR1 SGHTA and CDR2 FQGTGA. Trimming removed 4 bases from V and 2 bases from J; junction bases left unmatched: 12. The CDR3 spells CASSYRTSGSAANTGELFF. The CDR3 nucleotides are TGTGCCAGCAGCTACCGGACTAGCGGGTCAGCAGCCAACACCGGGGAGCTGTTTTTT.

The chain has TRBV6-4 and TRBJ1-5, with D possibly matching TRBD1 (5 bases). CDR1 is MRHNA, CDR2 SNTAGT, per germline. This CDR3 has 13 residues. V shed 5 bases and J shed 3 bases, with 8 bases lying between them. Here the CDR3 DNA reads TGTGCCAGCAGTCAAGGGGACAATCAGCCCCAGCATTTT. Translation: CASSQGDNQPQHF.

J is TRBJ1-5 and V is TRBV19, with D maybe TRBD1 (5 bases). Germline V gives CDR1 LNHDA, CDR2 SQIVND (reference sequence). The CDR3 contains 15 residues. The germline V and J ends were trimmed by 1 base and 9 bases, with 16 bases remaining between them. The CDR3 DNA sequence: TGTGCCAGTAGTATAGCCCAACCGGGGGATTGGCCCCAGCATTTT. Amino acids: CASSIAQPGDWPQHF. The full variable domain, its missing parts supplied by reference TRBV19 and TRBJ1-5, is DGGITQSPKYLFRKEGQNVTLSCEQNLNHDAMYWYRQDPGQGLRLIYYSQIVNDFQKGDIAEGYSVSREKKESFPLTVTSAQKNPTAFYLCASSIAQPGDWPQHFGDGTRLSIL.

The gene calls are TRBV5-1 and TRBJ1-1; tentative D call: TRBD1 (5 bases). The ends were cut back, 4 bases at V and 0 bases at J, with 10 bases in the middle. The CDR3 extends over 14 amino acids. Per the germline V gene, CDR1 is SGHRS and CDR2 is YFSETQ. The CDR3 protein is CASSLDSMNTEAFF. In DNA, the CDR3 is TGCGCCAGCAGCCTCGACAGCATGAACACTGAAGCTTTCTTT.

This clone has a single count. This chain links TRBV9 with TRBJ1-6; perhaps TRBD1 as D (6 bases). CDR1 and CDR2 from the germline V gene are SGDLS and YYNGEE. The CDR3 totals 13 residues. V lost 7 bases, J lost 10 bases, and 15 bases lay in between. The CDR3 DNA is TGTGCCAGCGGCCCGGGGGGGCGGTCACCCCTCCACTTT. This sequence encodes CASGPGGRSPLHF.